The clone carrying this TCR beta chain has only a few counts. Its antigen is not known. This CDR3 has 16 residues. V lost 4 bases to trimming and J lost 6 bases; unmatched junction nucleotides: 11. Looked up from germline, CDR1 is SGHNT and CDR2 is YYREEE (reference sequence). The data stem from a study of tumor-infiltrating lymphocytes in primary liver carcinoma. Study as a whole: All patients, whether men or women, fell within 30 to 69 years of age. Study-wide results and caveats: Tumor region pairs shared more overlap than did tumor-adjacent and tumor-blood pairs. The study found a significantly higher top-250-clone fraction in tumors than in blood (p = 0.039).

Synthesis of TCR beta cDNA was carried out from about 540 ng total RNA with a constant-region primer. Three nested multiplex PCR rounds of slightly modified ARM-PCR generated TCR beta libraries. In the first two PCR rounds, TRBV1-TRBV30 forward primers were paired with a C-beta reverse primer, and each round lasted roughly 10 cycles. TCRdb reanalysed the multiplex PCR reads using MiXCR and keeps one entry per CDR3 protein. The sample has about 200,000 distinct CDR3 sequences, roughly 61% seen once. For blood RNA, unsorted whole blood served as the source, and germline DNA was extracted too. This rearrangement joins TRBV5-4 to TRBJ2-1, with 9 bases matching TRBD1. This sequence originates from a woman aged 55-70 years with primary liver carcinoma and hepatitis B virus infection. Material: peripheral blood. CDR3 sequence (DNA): TGTGCCAGCAGCCCACCCAGGACAGGGGTCGGCAATGAGCAGTTCTTC. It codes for CASSPPRTGVGNEQFF.